Listed below are T cell receptor beta chains from one sample, sequenced in a study of blood T cells in healthy people across ages. In TCRdb, the 5' RACE reads were re-called with MiXCR into one record per CDR3 protein. In the table there are about 1.8 million distinct CDR3 sequences, around half of which are singletons. The sequenced sample was blood. All receptors derive from a middle-aged woman in good health. Both conserved end residues are part of each CDR3. A D gene is named only where the DNA matches it firmly.

TRBJ2-1 TRBV5-1 NA CASTPWDPSAEGGEQFF
TRBJ2-1 TRBV18 NA CASSPLQGNEQFF
TRBJ2-6 TRBV5-1 NA CASSFTNGPGANVLTF
TRBJ2-1 TRBV20-1 NA CSARLGGTIHNNEQFF
NA TRBV11-2 NA CASSFTDSPQETQFF
TRBJ2-5 TRBV5-1 TRBD1 CASSLQGAHQETQYF
TRBJ2-1 TRBV6-2/TRBV6-3 TRBD1 CASNIGYDRENNEQFF
TRBJ2-5 TRBV9 TRBD2 CASSVATSGGEQETQYF
TRBJ2-7 TRBV6-1 NA CASSEFFGSYSYEQYF
TRBJ1-5 TRBV4-1 TRBD1 CASSLRGTGDISSNQPQHF
TRBJ2-5 TRBV5-1 TRBD2 CASSLEGGGANEQYF
TRBJ1-2 TRBV25-1 NA CASSVAGKLYGYTF
NA TRBV10-3 TRBD2 CAVSGTSGGAHEQYF
TRBJ2-3 TRBV7-2 NA CASSPGHSTDTQYF
TRBJ1-5 TRBV29-1 NA CSVSWGPGQPQHF
TRBJ1-2 TRBV6-5 TRBD1 CASTGGQGAYGYTF
TRBJ1-2 TRBV6-5 NA CASSGIPVGAYGYTF
TRBJ2-7 TRBV3-1 NA CASSHCERKVGYEQYF
TRBJ2-7 TRBV4-1 TRBD2 CASSQGPGLVYEQYF
TRBJ2-5 TRBV29-1 NA CSYGEVETQYF
NA TRBV28 NA CASSSRAKTQYF
TRBJ1-2 TRBV5-1 TRBD1 CASSYTRGSEYGHTF
TRBJ2-7 TRBV5-1 TRBD2 CASSLDSAGVSYEQYF
TRBJ2-1 TRBV9 NA CASSAPPDYNEQFF
TRBJ2-3 TRBV28 NA CASNQGGSTDTQYF
TRBJ2-7 TRBV6-2/TRBV6-3 TRBD1 CASSIGAWGQRSYEQYF
TRBJ2-3 TRBV5-4 TRBD1 CASFVYRGSDTQYF
TRBJ2-7 TRBV4-3 NA CASSQGNSLNLQYF
TRBJ2-5 TRBV11-2 NA CASSSQGGIQETQYF
TRBJ1-2 TRBV6-5 NA CASSYSGSLTYGYTF
TRBJ2-1 TRBV12-3/TRBV12-4 TRBD1 CASSFGDRVSETQFF
TRBJ2-1 TRBV7-9 NA CASSPRAGFDEQFF
TRBJ2-1 TRBV3-1 NA CASSPLGFLDNEQFF
TRBJ2-4 TRBV5-1 TRBD1 CASSFGTGISLAKNIQYF
TRBJ2-3 TRBV5-1 NA CASSFIGTSSTDTQYF
TRBJ2-7 TRBV4-3 NA CASSPNQGPLGEQYF
TRBJ1-4 TRBV27 NA CASSCTLTTNEKLFF
TRBJ2-1 TRBV27 TRBD2 CASSLYTGTSGDNEQFF
TRBJ2-1 TRBV29-1 NA CSVVPELALSSYNEQFF
TRBJ1-2 TRBV28 NA CASQELSNYGYTF
TRBJ2-1 TRBV20-1 NA CSALRGLGEQFF
TRBJ2-1 TRBV2 NA CASAQDRSSYNEQFF
TRBJ2-7 TRBV5-5 NA CASSFSSEYYEQYF
TRBJ2-1 TRBV20-1 TRBD1 CSAPRTGVNEQFF
TRBJ2-7 TRBV7-9 NA CASSLRSGDYEQYF
TRBJ2-6 TRBV2 NA CASSDRTGRANVLTF
TRBJ2-1 TRBV6-2/TRBV6-3 TRBD2 CASRPLAGENNEQFF
TRBJ2-7 TRBV9 NA CASSVGAGTSYEQYF
TRBJ1-2 TRBV6-5 NA CASSYTTQVGSPDYGYTF
TRBJ1-2 TRBV24-1 TRBD1 CATSDSGQGIGGYTF
TRBJ1-4 TRBV3-1 NA CASSQGLAGEKLFF